Described below is a single T cell receptor beta chain sequence and its context. This CDR3 spans 15 amino acids. Trimming shortened V by 6 bases and J by 1 base, and 15 bases separated the two germline ends. Germline lookup yields CDR1 MNHEY and CDR2 SVGAGI. The data are from a study of T cell repertoires in cytomegalovirus infection. At the level of the study: Based on public TCR beta signatures, there were indications of CMV infection and of a matching HLA type.

A single record per CDR3 protein comes from TCRdb applying MiXCR to the reads. This table has around 550,000 distinct CDR3 sequences, roughly 29% appearing once. The sequence was collected from a human donor in good health (CMV status not recorded). Some clones in this sample may be carry-over from other donors' samples. The specimen was PBMCs. This chain joins TRBV6-5 and TRBJ1-1, with TRBD1 as a possible D gene (6 bases). The chain's CDR3 is CASRRNREPNTEAFF. As DNA, the CDR3 is TGTGCCAGCAGGAGGAACAGGGAGCCGAACACTGAAGCTTTCTTT.